Detailed here is one TCR beta chain. No cognate antigen has been identified for it. Within one base of it there is no much larger clone, and no base qualities were kept. Collaborating institutions collected whole blood in K2EDTA tubes following their own protocols. For TCRbeta analysis, collaborators shipped samples in one of three forms: frozen whole blood, isolated PBMCs, or DNA extracted from either of those sample types. The immunoSEQ Assay, a bias-controlled multiplex PCR, was used to amplify TCRbeta CDR3 regions from genomic DNA. The authors processed their data as follows. The number of nucleated cells in each sample was estimated from the amplification of reference gene primers within the assay. Sequence reads were collapsed and filtered to measure the absolute abundance of every unique TCRbeta CDR3 rearrangement. For each sample, productive Simpson clonality was calculated by taking the square root of Simpson's diversity index across productive rearrangements. Imported from immuneACCESS, the table was reduced by TCRdb to in-frame sequences with V and J called. These copies leave out some clones; in studies compared against another copy, an unresolved V gene accounts for under half, and the cause of the remainder is not known. The DNA was the basis for D and trimming; V, J and clone size are from that table. Recorded for this sample are about 220,000 clones; around 81% of them occurred a single time. Approximately 7.2% of the sample is taken by the ten largest.

The data derive from a study of blood T cell repertoires in COVID-19 (dated by TCRdb to about 2020). Looking at the study overall: The collaborator samples originated in the United States, Italy and Spain and spanned the acute and convalescent phases of COVID-19. A de-identified subject ID, COVID-19 status, age in years and sex were almost always included in the sample metadata. The samples were drawn from two sources: the first 160 participants of the ongoing ImmuneRACE study, and 950 to 1,500 subjects contributed by 6 global collaborators. Deeply sampled blood TCRbeta repertoires from subjects exposed to, actively infected with, or recovered from COVID-19 were included in the dataset. The repertoires were released in a freely available public database meant as a resource for research on the immune response to SARS-CoV-2. Where HLA class I and class II types were available, the types were taken from metadata supplied by the sample provider, not from assay-based typing. The prospective study material was composed of cDNA or gDNA derived from T cells, B-cell-depleted T cells, or PBMCs. Study-wide conclusions, independent of this receptor: The quantity of clinical and demographic metadata differed by source and by participant and was supplied without curation.

Based on the germline V gene, the CDR1 and CDR2 sequences are SNHLY and FYNNEI. The junction shows trimming of 4 bases on V and 0 bases on J, plus 9 bases between the germline ends. The CDR3 goes from the cysteine to the phenylalanine over 15 residues. The kept DNA is CDR3 alone, 45 bases in frame from the first base. The sample taken for sequencing was peripheral blood. The clonotype was recovered from a woman in her 70s with acute or convalescent COVID-19. This receptor chain uses TRBV2 and TRBJ1-4; the D gene is not confidently resolved. The CDR3 has the sequence CASSGTEATNEKLFF. The DNA is as follows: TGTGCCAGCAGTGGCACTGAAGCAACTAATGAAAAACTGTTTTTT. Here the CDR3 is joined to the reference TRBV2 and TRBJ1-4 genes, and the full variable domain is: EPEVTQTPSHQVTQMGQEVILRCVPISNHLYFYWYRQILGQKVEFLVSFYNNEISEKSEIFDDQFSVERPDGSNFTLKIRSTKLEDSAMYFCASSGTEATNEKLFFGSGTQLSVL.